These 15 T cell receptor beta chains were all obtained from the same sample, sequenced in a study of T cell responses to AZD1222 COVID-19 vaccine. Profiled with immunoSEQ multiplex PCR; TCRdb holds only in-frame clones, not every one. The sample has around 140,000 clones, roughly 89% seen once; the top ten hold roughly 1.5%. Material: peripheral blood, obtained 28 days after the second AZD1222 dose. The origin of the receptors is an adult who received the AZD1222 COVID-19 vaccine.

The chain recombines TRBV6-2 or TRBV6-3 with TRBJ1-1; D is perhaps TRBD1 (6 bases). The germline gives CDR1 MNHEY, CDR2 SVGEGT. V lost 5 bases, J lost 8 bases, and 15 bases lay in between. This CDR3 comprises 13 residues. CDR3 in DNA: TGTGCCAGCAGTCTCGCAGAGGGGGGGGAAGCTTTCTTT. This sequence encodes CASSLAEGGEAFF.

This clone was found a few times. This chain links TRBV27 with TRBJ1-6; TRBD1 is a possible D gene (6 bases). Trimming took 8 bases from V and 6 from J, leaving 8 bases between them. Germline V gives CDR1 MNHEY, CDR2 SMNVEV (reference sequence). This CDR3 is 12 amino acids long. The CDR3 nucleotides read TGTGCCAGCGGGACAAGTAATTCACCCCTCCACTTT. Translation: CASGTSNSPLHF.

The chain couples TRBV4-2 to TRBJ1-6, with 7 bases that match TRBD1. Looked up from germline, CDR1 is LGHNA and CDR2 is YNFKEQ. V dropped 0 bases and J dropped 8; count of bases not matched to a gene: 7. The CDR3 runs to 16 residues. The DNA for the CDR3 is TGTGCCAGCAGCCAAGATAACAGGGGTTTCGATTCACCCCTCCACTTT. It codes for CASSQDNRGFDSPLHF.

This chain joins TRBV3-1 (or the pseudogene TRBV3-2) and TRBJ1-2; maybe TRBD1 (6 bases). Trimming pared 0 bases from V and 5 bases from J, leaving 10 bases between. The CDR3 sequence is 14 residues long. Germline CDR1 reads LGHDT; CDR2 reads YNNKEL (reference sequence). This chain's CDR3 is CASSQEGRGYGYTF. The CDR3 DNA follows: TGTGCCAGCAGCCAAGAGGGCAGGGGATATGGCTACACCTTC.

The chain's CDR3 is CASSRERLAAHTQYF. For the CDR3, the DNA is TGCGCCAGCAGCCGCGAAAGACTAGCGGCCCATACGCAGTATTTT. This chain connects TRBV4-3 to TRBJ2-3; TRBD2 matches at 9 bases. Looked up from germline, CDR1 is LGHNA and CDR2 is YSLEER. The V and J ends lost 4 bases and 7 bases, in that order; junction bases with no gene match: 9. The CDR3 length is 15 residues.

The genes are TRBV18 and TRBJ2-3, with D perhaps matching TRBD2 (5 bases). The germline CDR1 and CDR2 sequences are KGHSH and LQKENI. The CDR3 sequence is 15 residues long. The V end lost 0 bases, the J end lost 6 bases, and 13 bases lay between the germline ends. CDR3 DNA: TGTGCCAGCTCACCACCGCAGACAAGAGGGGATACGCAGTATTTT. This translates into CASSPPQTRGDTQYF. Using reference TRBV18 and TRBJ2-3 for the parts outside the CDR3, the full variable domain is NAGVMQNPRHLVRRRGQEARLRCSPMKGHSHVYWYRQLPEEGLKFMVYLQKENIIDESGMPKERFSAEFPKEGPSILRIQQVVRGDSAAYFCASSPPQTRGDTQYFGPGTRLTVL.

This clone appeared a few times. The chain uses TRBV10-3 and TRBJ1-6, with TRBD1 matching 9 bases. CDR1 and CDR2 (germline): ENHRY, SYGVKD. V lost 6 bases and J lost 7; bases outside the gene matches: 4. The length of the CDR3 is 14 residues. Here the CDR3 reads CAISWTGENSPLHF. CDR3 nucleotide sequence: TGTGCCATCAGCTGGACAGGGGAAAATTCACCCCTCCACTTT.

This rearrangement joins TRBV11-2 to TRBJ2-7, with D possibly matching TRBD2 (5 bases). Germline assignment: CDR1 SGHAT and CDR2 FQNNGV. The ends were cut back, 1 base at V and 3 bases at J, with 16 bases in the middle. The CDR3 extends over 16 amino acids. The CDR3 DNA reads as TGTGCCAGCAGCTTAGTCGACTCGATAGGAGGCTACGAGCAGTACTTC. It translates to CASSLVDSIGGYEQYF.

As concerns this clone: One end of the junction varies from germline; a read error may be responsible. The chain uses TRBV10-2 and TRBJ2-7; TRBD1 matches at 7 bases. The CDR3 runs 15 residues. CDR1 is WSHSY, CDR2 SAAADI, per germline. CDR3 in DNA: TGCGCCAGCTGTGACGCCGGGACAGATACCTACGAGCAGTACTTC. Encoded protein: CASCDAGTDTYEQYF.

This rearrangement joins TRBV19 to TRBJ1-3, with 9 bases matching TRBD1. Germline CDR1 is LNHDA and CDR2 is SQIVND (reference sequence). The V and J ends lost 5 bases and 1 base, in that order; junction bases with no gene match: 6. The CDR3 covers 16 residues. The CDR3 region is CASSPGQGKSGNTIYF. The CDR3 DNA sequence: TGTGCCAGTAGTCCGGGACAGGGAAAATCTGGAAACACCATATATTTT.

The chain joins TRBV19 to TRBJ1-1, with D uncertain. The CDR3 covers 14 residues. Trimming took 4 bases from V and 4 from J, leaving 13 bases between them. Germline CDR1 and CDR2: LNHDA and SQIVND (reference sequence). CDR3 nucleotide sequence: TGTGCCAGTAGTACCGGAACGGGAGTCACTGAAGCTTTCTTT. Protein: CASSTGTGVTEAFF.

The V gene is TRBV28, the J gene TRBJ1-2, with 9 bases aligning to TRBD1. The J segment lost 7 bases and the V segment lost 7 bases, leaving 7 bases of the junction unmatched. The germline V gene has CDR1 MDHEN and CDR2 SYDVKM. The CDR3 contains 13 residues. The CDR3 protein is CASKQGAAPGYTF. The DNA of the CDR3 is TGTGCCAGCAAACAGGGGGCCGCTCCTGGCTACACCTTC.

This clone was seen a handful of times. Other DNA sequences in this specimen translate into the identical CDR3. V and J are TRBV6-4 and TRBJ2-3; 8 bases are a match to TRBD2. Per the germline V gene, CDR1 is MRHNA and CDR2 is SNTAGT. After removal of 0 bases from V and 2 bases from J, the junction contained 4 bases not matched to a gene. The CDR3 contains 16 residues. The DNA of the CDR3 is TGTGCCAGCAGTGACTCTCCGGGAGGGCCCACAGATACGCAGTATTTT. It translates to CASSDSPGGPTDTQYF.

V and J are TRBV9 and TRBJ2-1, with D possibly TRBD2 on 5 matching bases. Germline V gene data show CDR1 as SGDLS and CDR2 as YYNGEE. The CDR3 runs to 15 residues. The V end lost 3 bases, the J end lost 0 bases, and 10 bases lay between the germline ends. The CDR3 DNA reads TGTGCCAGCAGCGAAAAGCGGAGCTCCTACAATGAGCAGTTCTTC. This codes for CASSEKRSSYNEQFF.

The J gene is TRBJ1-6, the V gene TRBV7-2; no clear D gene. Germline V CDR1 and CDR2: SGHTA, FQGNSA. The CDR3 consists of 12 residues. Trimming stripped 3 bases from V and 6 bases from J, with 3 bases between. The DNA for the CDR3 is TGTGCCAGCAGCTTTCCTAATTCACCCCTCCACTTT. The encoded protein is CASSFPNSPLHF.